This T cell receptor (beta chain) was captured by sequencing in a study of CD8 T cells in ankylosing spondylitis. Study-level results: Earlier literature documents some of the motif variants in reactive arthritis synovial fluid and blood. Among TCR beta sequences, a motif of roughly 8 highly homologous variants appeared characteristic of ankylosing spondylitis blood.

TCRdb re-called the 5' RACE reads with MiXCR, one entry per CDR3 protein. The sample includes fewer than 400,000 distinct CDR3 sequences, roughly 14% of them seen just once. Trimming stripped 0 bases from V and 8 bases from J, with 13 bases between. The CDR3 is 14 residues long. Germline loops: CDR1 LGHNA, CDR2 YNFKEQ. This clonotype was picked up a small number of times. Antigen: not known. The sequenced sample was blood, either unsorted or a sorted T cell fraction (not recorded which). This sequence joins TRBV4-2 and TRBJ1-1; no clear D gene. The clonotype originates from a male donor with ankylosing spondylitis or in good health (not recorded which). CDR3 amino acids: CASSQDKIGSEAFF. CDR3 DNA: TGTGCCAGCAGCCAAGATAAGATAGGGAGCGAAGCTTTCTTT.